A single sample gave rise to the 4 T cell receptor beta chains below, sequenced in a study of blood T cell repertoires in COVID-19. TCRdb keeps only in-frame clones here, not all; method: immunoSEQ multiplex PCR. Of 120,000 to 150,000 clones in the sample, roughly 90% are singletons; the top ten hold about 2.5%. What was sequenced was peripheral blood. Receptors originate from a human donor in a cohort sampled during active COVID-19.

This clone was observed a single time. V usage is TRBV10-3 and J usage is TRBJ1-5, with TRBD1 identical over 9 bases. V gave up 0 bases and J gave up 0 bases; unmatched junction bases: 0. The CDR3 covers 16 residues. Germline CDR1 is ENHRY and CDR2 is SYGVKD. The CDR3 DNA is TGTGCCATCAGTGAGTCGACAGGGGGTAGCAATCAGCCCCAGCATTTT. Its translation: CAISESTGGSNQPQHF.

The J gene is TRBJ2-1, the V gene TRBV9; TRBD2 matches 7 bases. CDR1 SGDLS and CDR2 YYNGEE come from the germline V gene. V trimming: 6 bases; J trimming: 0 bases; junction bases outside the gene matches: 9. The CDR3 is 16 amino acids. The CDR3 reads CASTRGSGNSYNEQFF. The CDR3 bases are TGTGCCAGCACCCGGGGAAGCGGGAACTCCTACAATGAGCAGTTCTTC.

The genes are TRBV5-1 and TRBJ1-3; no reliable D call. Germline lookup yields CDR1 SGHRS and CDR2 YFSETQ. With 5 bases removed from V and 0 bases from J, the gap between germline ends came to 24 bases. The length of the CDR3 is 19 residues. The CDR3 nucleotides are TGCGCCAGCAGTTATCAACCAAGGACTTTCTTTAGCTCTGGAAACACCATATATTTT. Translated, it gives CASSYQPRTFFSSGNTIYF.

The gene calls are TRBV9 and TRBJ2-3, with D tentatively TRBD2 (6 bases). Trimming stripped 3 bases from V and 2 bases from J, with 16 bases between. This CDR3 is 16 amino acids long. Germline V gene data show CDR1 as SGDLS and CDR2 as YYNGEE. The CDR3 spells CASSGPLGGITDTQYF. CDR3 DNA sequence: TGTGCCAGCAGCGGCCCTTTGGGGGGAATCACAGATACGCAGTATTTT.